This T cell receptor (beta chain) originates from a study of blood T cells in healthy people across ages. A second roughly 6 to 12 cycle PCR used barcoded and J-beta primers. TCRdb used MiXCR to reprocess the 5' RACE reads, holding one entry per CDR3 protein. The sample carries over a million distinct CDR3 sequences, around 43% recorded once. This CDR3 has 14 residues. Trimming stripped 5 bases from V and 3 bases from J, with 17 bases between. CDR1 and CDR2 from the germline V gene are DFQATT and SNEGSKA (reference sequence). The source material was blood. The chain combines TRBV20-1 with TRBJ2-7; D tentatively reads TRBD1 or TRBD2 (5 bases each). This TCR was recovered from a woman in her sixties in good health. The CDR3 spells CSASQPGPNYEQYF. CDR3 sequence (DNA): TGCAGTGCTTCCCAACCGGGACCAAACTACGAGCAGTACTTC.